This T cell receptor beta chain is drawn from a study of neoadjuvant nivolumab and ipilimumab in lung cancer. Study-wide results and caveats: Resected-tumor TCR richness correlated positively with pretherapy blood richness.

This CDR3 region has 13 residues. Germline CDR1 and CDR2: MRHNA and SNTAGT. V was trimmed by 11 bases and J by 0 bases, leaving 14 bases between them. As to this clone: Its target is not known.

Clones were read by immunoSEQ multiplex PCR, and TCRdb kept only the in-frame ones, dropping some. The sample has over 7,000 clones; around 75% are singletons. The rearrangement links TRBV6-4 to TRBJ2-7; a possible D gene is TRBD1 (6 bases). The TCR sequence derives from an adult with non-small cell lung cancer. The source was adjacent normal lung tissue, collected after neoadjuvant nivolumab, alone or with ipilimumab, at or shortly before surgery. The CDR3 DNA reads TGTGCCTCTCGGACAGAGCGCTCCTACGAGCAGTACTTC. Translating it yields CASRTERSYEQYF.